This T cell receptor beta chain comes out of a study of blood T cells in healthy people across ages. As for the study in general: Template switching picked up about one barcoded beta molecule for each two T cells. The study, taken as a whole, reports: TCR beta diversity, measured per million T cells, fell in a roughly linear way with age.

About this clonotype: Its target is unknown.

Next came a second PCR, run for roughly 6 to 11 cycles, which used a sample-barcoded 5' primer along with a J-beta primer mix. A 12-random-nucleotide template-switch adaptor tagged each cDNA molecule. Each sample provided no less than 2.5 million CDR3-containing paired-end reads. One entry per CDR3 protein, called by TCRdb with MiXCR from the 5' RACE reads. Here the sample spans 700,000 to 800,000 distinct CDR3 sequences, about 42% being singletons. The receptor's source is a woman aged 55-75 years in good health. The sequenced sample was blood.

DNA of the CDR3: TGTGCCAGCAGCCCAGAGGCTAGCGACGAGCAGTACTTC. Protein sequence: CASSPEASDEQYF. The V call is TRBV3-1, the J call TRBJ2-7; perhaps TRBD2 as D (6 bases). The CDR3 is 13 amino acids. V lost 4 bases, J lost 5 bases, and 12 bases lay in between. Germline CDR1 is LGHDT and CDR2 is YNNKEL (reference sequence).